Listed here are 3 T cell receptor beta chains from one sample, sequenced in a study of OX40 agonist ivuxolimab in advanced cancers. Clones were sequenced by immunoSEQ multiplex PCR, and TCRdb holds only the in-frame ones, with some missing. The sample consists of about 130,000 clones, approximately 90% of them appearing once. The sequencing used CD4+ or CD8+ T cells sorted from blood, collected in a trial of the OX40 agonist ivuxolimab. These receptors were collected from an adult with an advanced solid tumor such as melanoma, head and neck, liver or kidney cancer.

In nucleotides, the CDR3 is TGTGCCAGTAGTGTTGACAGGGCTAACTATGGCTACACCTTC. Translating gives CASSVDRANYGYTF. The chain couples TRBV19 to TRBJ1-2; 7 nucleotides match TRBD1. Looked up from germline, CDR1 is LNHDA and CDR2 is SQIVND (reference sequence). The CDR3 extends over 14 amino acids. Losses at the gene ends were 5 bases for V and 0 bases for J; bases not matched to a gene: 3. The full variable domain, completed using reference TRBV19 and TRBJ1-2, is DGGITQSPKYLFRKEGQNVTLSCEQNLNHDAMYWYRQDPGQGLRLIYYSQIVNDFQKGDIAEGYSVSREKKESFPLTVTSAQKNPTAFYLCASSVDRANYGYTFGSGTRLTVV.

The gene calls are TRBV5-1 and TRBJ1-5, with D perhaps TRBD1 (5 bases). CDR3 length: 13 residues. V was pared by 4 bases and J by 2 bases, with 7 bases between. CDR1 is SGHRS, CDR2 YFSETQ, per germline. CDR3 loop: CASSRDGNQPQHF. CDR3 nucleotide sequence: TGCGCCAGCAGCCGGGACGGCAATCAGCCCCAGCATTTT.

The V gene is TRBV29-1, the J gene TRBJ1-4; D remains unclear. CDR3 length equals 12 residues. Per germline, CDR1 SQVTM and CDR2 ANQGSEA. Trimming stripped 5 bases from V and 4 bases from J, with 8 bases between. The chain's CDR3 is CSVLVINEKLFF. CDR3 nucleotide sequence: TGCAGCGTTCTTGTAATTAATGAAAAACTGTTTTTT. The full variable domain, in which reference TRBV29-1 and TRBJ1-4 provide the parts outside the CDR3, is SAVISQKPSRDICQRGTSLTIQCQVDSQVTMMFWYRQQPGQSLTLIATANQGSEATYESGFVIDKFPISRPNLTFSTLTVSNMSPEDSSIYLCSVLVINEKLFFGSGTQLSVL.